The 17 T cell receptor beta chains listed next were all sequenced from one sample in a study of human T cells and chemical hapten exposure. TCRdb passed the RACE reads through MiXCR, listing each CDR3 protein once. The table includes some 200,000 distinct CDR3 sequences, 20% to 25% detected once. The time point here: patch test 1, 2 weeks after DPC sensitization. Treatment indicated: therapeutic diphenylcyclopropenone sensitization with weekly scalp DPC. The source material was whole blood, sampled in connection with sensitization to the hapten diphenylcyclopropenone (DPC). These receptors were obtained from a woman in her forties or fifties with alopecia areata. Some clones in this sample may be carry-over from other donors' samples.

In nucleotides, the CDR3 is TGCGCCAGCAGCCTTTGGACGGTCGGTGAGCAGTTCTTC. Translating it yields CASSLWTVGEQFF. The chain carries TRBV5-1 and TRBJ2-1; D not resolved. The CDR3 loop spans 13 amino acids. V was pared by 4 bases and J by 9 bases, with 14 bases between. Germline V lookup: CDR1 SGHRS, CDR2 YFSETQ. Combining the CDR3 with reference TRBV5-1 and TRBJ2-1 gives the whole variable domain KAGVTQTPRYLIKTRGQQVTLSCSPISGHRSVSWYQQTPGQGLQFLFEYFSETQRNKGNFPGRFSGRQFSNSRSEMNVSTLELGDSALYLCASSLWTVGEQFFGPGTRLTVL.

The table lists this clonotype with many counts. This chain joins TRBV18 and TRBJ1-5, with a weak D call TRBD1 (5 bases). The V end was cut by 3 bases, the J end by 1 base, with 7 bases between. The CDR3 loop spans 14 amino acids. Per the germline V gene, CDR1 is KGHSH and CDR2 is LQKENI. Here the CDR3 DNA reads TGTGCCAGCTCACCGGGACTGAGCAATCAGCCCCAGCATTTT. This sequence encodes CASSPGLSNQPQHF.

This chain connects TRBV12-3 or TRBV12-4 to TRBJ2-7; D uncertain. CDR3 length equals 13 residues. The V end lost 2 bases, the J end lost 4 bases, and 9 bases lay between the germline ends. CDR3 sequence reads: CASSLSWGYEQYF. CDR3 DNA sequence: TGTGCCAGCAGTTTAAGCTGGGGATACGAGCAGTACTTC.

This chain joins TRBV10-3 and TRBJ2-7; D might be TRBD1 or TRBD2, each matching 5 bases. Trimming shortened V by 6 bases and J by 1 base, and 7 bases separated the two germline ends. The CDR3 covers 12 residues. Germline assignment: CDR1 ENHRY and CDR2 SYGVKD. The CDR3 here is CAIRGVSYEQYF. For the CDR3, the DNA is TGTGCCATCAGGGGGGTATCCTACGAGCAGTACTTC.

This clonotype was detected a few times. This rearrangement joins TRBV3-1 to TRBJ2-7; D call uncertain. CDR1 is LGHDT, CDR2 YNNKEL, per germline (reference sequence). CDR3 length: 12 residues. Trimming took off 4 bases at V and 5 bases at J, with 9 bases between the two ends. CDR3 bases: TGTGCCAGCAGCCCCTCTACGAACGAGCAGTACTTC. The encoded protein is CASSPSTNEQYF.

The table lists this clonotype with many counts. V usage is TRBV4-2 and J usage is TRBJ1-1, with D tentatively TRBD1 (6 bases). Trimming shortened V by 0 bases and J by 3 bases, and 11 bases separated the two germline ends. The CDR3 is made up of 15 amino acids. Germline CDR1 and CDR2: LGHNA and YNFKEQ. The CDR3 bases are TGTGCCAGCAGCCAAGATTTGGCAGGGGACACTGAAGCTTTCTTT. Its translation: CASSQDLAGDTEAFF.

The chain joins TRBV29-1 to TRBJ2-7, with 7 bases lining up with TRBD1. Trimming removed 5 bases from V and 4 bases from J; junction bases left unmatched: 11. Germline V gene data show CDR1 as SQVTM and CDR2 as ANQGSEA. This CDR3 comprises 14 residues. The CDR3 sequence is CSVSRQGYRYEQYF. DNA for the CDR3: TGCAGCGTTAGCCGACAGGGTTATAGGTACGAGCAGTACTTC.

The chain carries TRBV20-1 and TRBJ2-3; maybe TRBD1 (5 bases). Trimming shortened V by 6 bases and J by 2 bases, and 9 bases separated the two germline ends. The CDR3 covers 12 residues. Germline values: CDR1 DFQATT, CDR2 SNEGSKA (reference sequence). CDR3 in amino acids: CSARQPTDTQYF. CDR3 nucleotides: TGCAGTGCGAGACAGCCCACAGATACGCAGTATTTT.

This clonotype appeared a few times. J is TRBJ2-1 and V is TRBV7-9; 10 bases match TRBD2. CDR3 length: 20 amino acids. V dropped 2 bases and J dropped 8; count of bases not matched to a gene: 21. Germline V gene data show CDR1 as SEHNR and CDR2 as FQNEAQ (reference sequence). DNA for the CDR3: TGTGCCAGCAGCTTATTCGGGGGGGCTAGCGGGAGCCTCACCCACGATGAGCAGTTCTTC. It codes for CASSLFGGASGSLTHDEQFF.

In this sample, this clonotype turned up a few times. The chain links TRBV28 to TRBJ2-6, with D unresolved. Trimming removed 3 bases at V and 4 bases at J, with 22 bases between. Germline loops: CDR1 MDHEN, CDR2 SYDVKM. This CDR3 is 19 amino acids long. Written as DNA, the CDR3 is TGTGCCAGCAGTTTCCGTCACCCCTCTCGGACCCCCGGGGCCAACGTCCTGACTTTC. This gives the protein CASSFRHPSRTPGANVLTF.

On this clonotype: Its ends do not fully match the called genes, so a read error is possible. The J gene is TRBJ2-4, the V gene TRBV9; possibly TRBD1 or TRBD2 for D (5 bases each). This CDR3 has 13 amino acids. The germline CDR1 and CDR2 sequences are SGDLS and YYNGEE. The CDR3 loop is CAGSVGTENIQYF. DNA of the CDR3: TGTGCCGGCAGCGTAGGGACCGAAAACATTCAGTACTTC.

This clonotype was recorded a few times. This chain uses TRBV5-1 with TRBJ2-1; the match to TRBD2 covers 11 bases. The CDR3 is 15 amino acids. V shed 4 bases and J 7 bases; nucleotides not matched to a gene: 7. CDR1 is SGHRS and CDR2 is YFSETQ in the germline V gene. CDR3 nucleotides: TGCGCCAGCAGCATGGGACTAGCGGTGGGGAATGAGCAGTTCTTC. It yields the protein CASSMGLAVGNEQFF.

The chain recombines TRBV11-2 with TRBJ2-1; 7 nucleotides align to TRBD2. CDR3 size: 13 residues. Germline lookup yields CDR1 SGHAT and CDR2 FQNNGV. V lost 1 base and J lost 9; bases outside the gene matches: 3. The CDR3 reads CASSLGSGGEQFF. As DNA, the CDR3 is TGTGCCAGCAGCTTAGGCTCGGGAGGTGAGCAGTTCTTC.

This clonotype turned up a few times. The chain combines TRBV28 with TRBJ1-1; D gene uncertain. This CDR3 contains 13 residues. The germline V gene has CDR1 MDHEN and CDR2 SYDVKM. V dropped 5 bases and J dropped 1 base, with 8 bases sitting between them. In DNA form, the CDR3 reads TGTGCCAGCAGTCCGACCCCGAACACTGAAGCTTTCTTT. It translates to CASSPTPNTEAFF.

As to this clonotype: Its ends do not fully match the called genes, so a read error is possible. CDR3 DNA: TGCGCCAACAGCAACTCCTGGGGCGAGCAGTACTTC. It encodes CANSNSWGEQYF. The chain uses TRBV5-1 and TRBJ2-7, with D hard to call. The CDR3 runs 12 residues. Germline CDR1 is SGHRS and CDR2 is YFSETQ.

The chain employs TRBV5-1 and TRBJ1-2; D remains ambiguous. CDR1 is SGHRS, CDR2 YFSETQ, per germline. This CDR3 comprises 14 residues. Trimming left V 5 bases short and J 4 bases short, with 15 bases between. CDR3 nucleotide sequence: TGCGCCAGCAGAGACCCGCGTCGGAGCTATGGCTACACCTTC. Translating it yields CASRDPRRSYGYTF.

The chain couples TRBV10-3 to TRBJ1-3; D not certain. V was shortened by 5 bases and J by 4 bases, with 9 bases between the two germline ends. The CDR3 totals 13 residues. From germline, CDR1 is ENHRY and CDR2 SYGVKD. Here the CDR3 DNA reads TGTGCCATCAGTTTGGGGTTAGGAAACACCATATATTTT. This translates into CAISLGLGNTIYF.